The 31 T cell receptor beta chains below were found in one sample sequenced in a study of T cells in narcolepsy. Clones were sequenced by immunoSEQ multiplex PCR, and TCRdb holds only the in-frame ones, with some missing. The data show just over 40,000 clones, about 91% seen once. Sequencing input: CD45RA- memory CD4+ T cells from PBMCs. These TCRs come from a human donor with narcolepsy.

This clone is classed as large. The chain couples TRBV7-2 to TRBJ1-5; D gene unclear. The CDR3 contains 13 residues. CDR1 is SGHTA and CDR2 is FQGNSA in the germline V gene. V lost 5 bases and J lost 4, with 9 bases in between. CDR3 sequence reads: CASSPTTNQPQHF. The CDR3 nucleotides read TGTGCCAGCAGCCCGACAACGAATCAGCCCCAGCATTTT.

This sequence joins TRBV18 and TRBJ1-1; D possibly corresponds to TRBD1 (5 bases). This CDR3 is built from 13 residues. Germline V CDR1 and CDR2: KGHSH, LQKENI. V dropped 9 bases and J dropped 0 bases, with 11 bases sitting between them. The chain's CDR3 is CASRGTMNTEAFF. The CDR3 nucleotides read TGTGCCAGTCGGGGGACCATGAACACTGAAGCTTTCTTT. Full variable domain (missing parts from reference TRBV18 and TRBJ1-1): NAGVMQNPRHLVRRRGQEARLRCSPMKGHSHVYWYRQLPEEGLKFMVYLQKENIIDESGMPKERFSAEFPKEGPSILRIQQVVRGDSAAYFCASRGTMNTEAFFGQGTRLTVV.

This chain uses TRBV7-9 with TRBJ2-1; D could derive from TRBD1 or TRBD2 (5 bases each). CDR1 is SEHNR and CDR2 is FQNEAQ in the germline V gene (reference sequence). The CDR3 contains 13 residues. The germline V and J ends were trimmed by 7 bases and 8 bases, with 15 bases remaining between them. The CDR3 DNA reads as TGTGCCAGCATCAAGGGAAGGGGACATGAGCAGTTCTTC. Its protein is CASIKGRGHEQFF.

The V and J genes are TRBV6-4 and TRBJ1-1; D gene ambiguous. This CDR3 has 16 amino acids. Trimming took off 2 bases at V and 5 bases at J, with 18 bases between the two ends. Germline V gene sequence: CDR1 MRHNA, CDR2 SNTAGT. As DNA, the CDR3 is TGTGCCAGCAGTGACCAGGTTGCTCACCTGAGGACTGAAGCTTTCTTT. It is translated as CASSDQVAHLRTEAFF.

The chain employs TRBV6-5 and TRBJ1-1; no clear D gene. This CDR3 is 15 amino acids long. The V and J ends lost 6 bases and 0 bases respectively, with 14 bases between them. In germline, CDR1 is MNHEY, CDR2 SVGAGI. The CDR3 loop reads CASRMDEGLNTEAFF. CDR3 DNA sequence: TGTGCCAGCAGGATGGACGAGGGCCTGAACACTGAAGCTTTCTTT.

The CDR3, as DNA: TGTGCCAGCAGTGCACGGTGGACTGAAGCTTTCTTT. Translation gives CASSARWTEAFF. V and J are TRBV6-1 and TRBJ1-1; D gene ambiguous. Germline V gene lookup returns CDR1 MNHNS and CDR2 SASEGT. The germline V and J ends were trimmed by 4 bases and 5 bases, with 8 bases remaining between them. The CDR3 totals 12 residues.

This chain joins TRBV9 and TRBJ1-1; the match to TRBD1 covers 7 bases. The CDR3 is 14 amino acids. V dropped 6 bases and J dropped 7; count of bases not matched to a gene: 12. Germline CDR1 and CDR2: SGDLS and YYNGEE. The CDR3 DNA is TGTGCCAGCAAGCGTGAGGTGCAGGGGGGTGAAGCTTTCTTT. The encoded protein is CASKREVQGGEAFF.

This clone was counted between two and nine times. The chain links TRBV27 to TRBJ1-5; possible D gene TRBD1, 6 bases. Germline CDR1 reads MNHEY; CDR2 reads SMNVEV (reference sequence). Trimming took off 6 bases at V and 11 bases at J, with 20 bases between the two ends. The CDR3 consists of 14 residues. DNA for the CDR3: TGTGCCAGCAGCATCGGACAGAGCGGGGGGGCCCAGCATTTT. Residues: CASSIGQSGGAQHF.

The chain recombines TRBV7-2 with TRBJ2-7; maybe TRBD2 (6 bases). V lost 0 bases and J 3 bases, leaving 15 bases between the germline ends. CDR1 is SGHTA, CDR2 FQGNSA, per germline. The CDR3 totals 16 residues. The CDR3 sequence: CASSLAGGRVLYEQYF. The CDR3 nucleotides read TGTGCCAGCAGCTTAGCGGGGGGTAGGGTTCTCTACGAGCAGTACTTC.

The chain uses TRBV2 and TRBJ2-3; D is uncertain. The length of the CDR3 is 14 residues. The V end lost 10 bases, the J end lost 3 bases, and 17 bases lay between the germline ends. The germline gives CDR1 SNHLY, CDR2 FYNNEI. In nucleotides, the CDR3 is TGTGCCACCTCAGCCTGGGGTTCGACAGATACGCAGTATTTT. Its protein product is CATSAWGSTDTQYF.

The chain employs TRBV27 and TRBJ2-1; TRBD2 is a possible D gene (5 bases). Looked up from germline, CDR1 is MNHEY and CDR2 is SMNVEV (reference sequence). Trimming left V 6 bases short and J 8 bases short, with 20 bases between. CDR3 length: 15 residues. CDR3 sequence (DNA): TGTGCCAGCAGCCTAGGTCGTGGAGGCTTTCATGAGCAGTTCTTC. Its protein is CASSLGRGGFHEQFF.

This rearrangement joins TRBV4-1 to TRBJ1-2; tentative D call: TRBD1 (6 bases). The V gene's germline CDR1 is MGHRA and CDR2 YSYEKL. V was clipped by 0 bases and J by 7 bases, with 15 bases between them. This CDR3 is built from 15 residues. This CDR3 reads CASSQDRTALAGYTF. DNA for the CDR3: TGCGCCAGCAGCCAAGATAGGACAGCCTTGGCTGGCTACACCTTC.

The gene calls are TRBV6-1 and TRBJ1-5, with D possibly TRBD1 on 6 matching bases. This CDR3 spans 14 amino acids. The V gene lost 7 bases and the J gene lost 9 bases, with 19 bases spanning the gap. Germline V gives CDR1 MNHNS, CDR2 SASEGT. The CDR3, as DNA: TGTGCCAGCACCGTAGACAGGTTGTCTCGGCCCCAGCATTTT. It specifies CASTVDRLSRPQHF.

The chain links TRBV19 to TRBJ1-5; D is undetermined. Between the trimmed V and J ends, which lost 4 bases and 3 bases, there was a span of 10 bases. Germline V gene lookup returns CDR1 LNHDA and CDR2 SQIVND (reference sequence). This CDR3 has 14 residues. In DNA form, the CDR3 reads TGTGCCAGTAGTACTGACACGATCAATCAGCCCCAGCATTTT. Its translation is CASSTDTINQPQHF.

This rearrangement joins TRBV4-1 to TRBJ2-1; D call uncertain. The CDR3 is 15 amino acids. The germline V gene encodes CDR1 MGHRA and CDR2 YSYEKL. Trimming cost V 1 base and J 13 bases, with 20 bases left between them. CDR3 residues: CASSQGPTFIDTQFF. The CDR3 DNA sequence: TGCGCCAGCAGCCAAGGGCCGACCTTCATAGATACTCAGTTCTTC.

The chain carries TRBV11-3 and TRBJ1-2; D remains unclear. Trimming shortened V by 4 bases and J by 5 bases, and 8 bases separated the two germline ends. There are 12 residues in the CDR3. From germline, CDR1 is SGHNT and CDR2 YENEEA. In nucleotides, the CDR3 is TGTGCCAGCAGCTACGACGCTTATGGCTACACCTTC. It specifies CASSYDAYGYTF.

V usage is TRBV5-6 and J usage is TRBJ1-1, with 9 bases aligning to TRBD1. This CDR3 comprises 12 residues. V was pared by 3 bases and J by 10 bases, with 4 bases of the junction left unmatched. Per the germline V gene, CDR1 is SGHDT and CDR2 is YYEEEE. This CDR3 is CASSSGTGSAFF. DNA of the CDR3: TGTGCCAGCAGCTCTGGGACAGGGTCAGCTTTCTTT.

This chain joins TRBV7-9 and TRBJ2-3; D call uncertain. Trimming stripped 5 bases from V and 0 bases from J, with 12 bases between. Per germline, CDR1 SEHNR and CDR2 FQNEAQ (reference sequence). The CDR3 runs to 15 residues. The CDR3 bases are TGTGCCAGCAGCCCGTGGACGGCTAGCACAGATACGCAGTATTTT. Encoded protein: CASSPWTASTDTQYF.

The CDR3 sequence: CASSLRRGDGETQYF. CDR3 nucleotides: TGTGCCAGCAGCTTACGCAGGGGGGACGGAGAGACCCAGTACTTC. The chain is built from TRBV7-9 and TRBJ2-5, with a tentative D call TRBD1 (7 bases). V shed 2 bases and J shed 4 bases, with 14 bases lying between them. The CDR3 loop spans 15 amino acids. CDR1 and CDR2 (germline): SEHNR, FQNEAQ (reference sequence).

The chain uses TRBV19 and TRBJ2-2; 8 bases are shared with TRBD1. Germline V gene data show CDR1 as LNHDA and CDR2 as SQIVND (reference sequence). The CDR3 consists of 16 residues. V shed 3 bases and J 0 bases; nucleotides not matched to a gene: 3. The CDR3 DNA reads as TGTGCCAGTAGTATCGGGACAGGTCCGAACACCGGGGAGCTGTTTTTT. It specifies CASSIGTGPNTGELFF.

V usage is TRBV7-9 and J usage is TRBJ2-1, with D possibly called TRBD1 or TRBD2 (5 bases each). CDR1 and CDR2 (germline): SEHNR, FQNEAQ (reference sequence). CDR3 length: 16 amino acids. V lost 5 bases and J 1 base, leaving 15 bases between the germline ends. The CDR3 bases are TGTGCCAGCAGCCCTCGGGGCGGCCATTCCTACAATGAGCAGTTCTTC. This gives the protein CASSPRGGHSYNEQFF.

This clone appeared a single time. The chain has TRBV19 and TRBJ1-5; TRBD1 matches 10 bases. The trim removed 6 bases at V and 6 bases at J, leaving 8 bases unmatched. From germline, CDR1 is LNHDA and CDR2 SQIVND (reference sequence). The CDR3 sequence is 15 residues long. The CDR3 coding sequence is TGTGCCAGTAGCTGGGACAGGGGAGAGAGTCAGCCCCAGCATTTT. This gives the protein CASSWDRGESQPQHF.

This chain links TRBV19 with TRBJ1-1, with D hard to call. CDR3 length equals 14 residues. V was trimmed by 3 bases and J by 3 bases, leaving 11 bases between them. Germline V gives CDR1 LNHDA, CDR2 SQIVND (reference sequence). CDR3 sequence reads: CASSIRGLDTEAFF. Written as DNA, the CDR3 is TGTGCCAGTAGTATCCGAGGGCTCGACACTGAAGCTTTCTTT.

The chain links TRBV6-6 to TRBJ2-5; the match to TRBD1 covers 9 bases. V was clipped by 5 bases and J by 9 bases; unmatched bases: 16. This CDR3 is built from 16 residues. Germline values: CDR1 MNHNY, CDR2 SVGAGI (reference sequence). The CDR3 bases are TGTGCCAGCAGTCCTAGGCATACAGGGGGCAGGGTGGCCCAGTACTTC. Its protein is CASSPRHTGGRVAQYF.

J is TRBJ2-2 and V is TRBV6-4, with D hard to call. This CDR3 region has 14 residues. Germline CDR1 is MRHNA and CDR2 is SNTAGT. V dropped 4 bases and J dropped 2 bases, with 8 bases sitting between them. CDR3 DNA: TGTGCCAGCAGTGGGCAGCCCAACACCGGGGAGCTGTTTTTT. Protein product: CASSGQPNTGELFF.

The chain has TRBV10-3 and TRBJ1-2; D is perhaps TRBD1 (5 bases). The V end lost 3 bases, the J end lost 8 bases, and 22 bases lay between the germline ends. The CDR3 loop spans 16 amino acids. CDR1 is ENHRY, CDR2 SYGVKD, per germline. CDR3 in DNA: TGTGCCATCAGTGACCCAAGGAACCCAGGGTTAAGGGGCTACACCTTC. Translation gives CAISDPRNPGLRGYTF.

This clone was seen only once. The J gene is TRBJ1-6, the V gene TRBV18, with TRBD1 matching over 10 bases. V lost 4 bases, J lost 11 bases, and 2 bases stayed unmatched. CDR3 length: 13 residues. CDR1 KGHSH and CDR2 LQKENI come from the germline V gene. DNA of the CDR3: TGTGCCAGCTCACTGGACAGGGGGACACCCCTCCACTTT. As protein: CASSLDRGTPLHF.

The chain employs TRBV6-5 and TRBJ1-1, with 8 bases identical to TRBD1. CDR3 length: 15 amino acids. Trimming took 2 bases from V and 4 from J; bases not matched to a gene: 6. Germline V gene data show CDR1 as MNHEY and CDR2 as SVGAGI. Here the CDR3 DNA reads TGTGCCAGCAGTTACGAGAGGCAGGGGGCCACTGAAGCTTTCTTT. Amino acids: CASSYERQGATEAFF.

The V gene is TRBV7-2, the J gene TRBJ2-4; the D gene is possibly TRBD2 (5 bases). This CDR3 is built from 15 residues. The ends were cut back, 4 bases at V and 9 bases at J, with 19 bases in the middle. Germline loops: CDR1 SGHTA, CDR2 FQGNSA. The CDR3 region has the DNA TGTGCCAGCAGCTCTCACCCTAGAGGAGGTTCCATTCAGTACTTC. The encoded protein is CASSSHPRGGSIQYF. The variable domain in full, completed from reference TRBV7-2 and TRBJ2-4, reads GAGVSQSPSNKVTEKGKDVELRCDPISGHTALYWYRQSLGQGLEFLIYFQGNSAPDKSGLPSDRFSAERTGGSVSTLTIQRTQQEDSAVYLCASSSHPRGGSIQYFGAGTRLSVL.

The CDR3 DNA follows: TGTGCCTGGAGTGTAGGGGGGGGAGACCAGCCCCAGCATTTT. This encodes CAWSVGGGDQPQHF. The chain is built from TRBV30 and TRBJ1-5; possibly TRBD1 for D (6 bases). The CDR3 loop spans 14 amino acids. CDR1 is GTSNPN, CDR2 SVGIG, per germline (reference sequence). V was cut by 0 bases and J by 7 bases, with 13 bases left in between.

V usage is TRBV7-9 and J usage is TRBJ1-1, with D tentatively TRBD1 (5 bases). From germline, CDR1 is SEHNR and CDR2 FQNEAQ (reference sequence). The CDR3 spans 14 residues. The ends were cut back, 1 base at V and 5 bases at J, with 11 bases in the middle. This chain's CDR3 is CASSLVGRATEAFF. The CDR3 DNA reads TGTGCCAGCAGCTTAGTGGGCAGGGCGACTGAAGCTTTCTTT.